The 10 T cell receptor beta chains reported below all come from one sample, sequenced in a study of blood T cell repertoires in COVID-19. Using immunoSEQ multiplex PCR, the repertoire was profiled, and TCRdb retains in-frame clones only, with some absent. The profile covers 160,000 or so clones, with roughly 90% appearing a single time and 2% to 3% taken by the ten largest. The sequenced material came from peripheral blood. The receptors were sampled from a young man with acute or convalescent COVID-19.

V and J are TRBV2 and TRBJ1-1; no firm D call. CDR3 length equals 13 residues. Germline V lookup: CDR1 SNHLY, CDR2 FYNNEI. Trimming cost V 3 bases and J 1 base, with 6 bases left between them. CDR3: CASSDAENTEAFF. CDR3 bases: TGTGCCAGCAGTGATGCAGAGAACACTGAAGCTTTCTTT.

The rearrangement joins TRBV5-6 to TRBJ2-7, with TRBD1 as a possible D gene (6 bases). This CDR3 spans 15 amino acids. The V end was cut by 4 bases, the J end by 0 bases, with 14 bases between. The germline gives CDR1 SGHDT, CDR2 YYEEEE. The CDR3 nucleotides are TGTGCCAGCAGCAAGCAGGGGCCGTTCTCCTACGAGCAGTACTTC. It yields the protein CASSKQGPFSYEQYF.

This chain uses TRBV7-2 with TRBJ2-1, with D possibly matching TRBD1 (7 bases). The CDR3 extends over 17 amino acids. Trimming took 2 bases from V and 7 from J, leaving 21 bases between them. Germline CDR1 and CDR2: SGHTA and FQGNSA. The CDR3 spells CASSLISGLEGANEQFF. Here the CDR3 DNA reads TGTGCCAGCAGCTTAATTTCCGGGTTGGAGGGGGCGAATGAGCAGTTCTTC.

The chain has TRBV7-7 and TRBJ2-7; 8 nucleotides agree with TRBD2. The CDR3 has 15 residues. CDR1 is SSHAT, CDR2 FNYEAQ, per germline (reference sequence). The J segment lost 7 bases and the V segment lost 5 bases, leaving 13 bases of the junction unmatched. CDR3 bases: TGTGCCAGCAGCCCGGGACTAGTAGGGTTTAGGGAGCAGTACTTC. This translates into CASSPGLVGFREQYF.

The V and J genes are TRBV12-3 or TRBV12-4 and TRBJ2-7; a weak D match, TRBD2 (5 bases). The V end was cut by 5 bases, the J end by 3 bases, with 11 bases between. The CDR3 sequence is 13 residues long. The CDR3 DNA reads TGTGCCAGCAGTCTCCTTCGGGGCTACGAGCAGTACTTC. Encoded protein: CASSLLRGYEQYF.

The chain uses TRBV7-8 and TRBJ1-6; 9 nucleotides align to TRBD1. The V and J ends lost 3 bases and 10 bases, in that order; junction bases with no gene match: 7. Germline V CDR1 and CDR2: SGHVS, FQNEAQ. The length of the CDR3 is 15 residues. This CDR3 is CASSLAGTGPSPLHF. DNA of the CDR3: TGTGCCAGCAGCTTGGCCGGGACAGGGCCCTCACCCCTCCACTTT.

This clone appeared a single time. The rearrangement links TRBV19 to TRBJ1-1, with 7 positions matching TRBD1. V lost 9 bases to trimming and J lost 7 bases; unmatched junction nucleotides: 14. The germline V gene encodes CDR1 LNHDA and CDR2 SQIVND (reference sequence). The CDR3 extends over 14 amino acids. CDR3 protein: CASTHSDRDSEAFF. The CDR3, as DNA: TGTGCCAGCACTCACTCTGACAGGGATAGTGAAGCTTTCTTT.

The chain has TRBV7-2 and TRBJ1-2; 7 positions agree with TRBD1. Germline CDR1 is SGHTA and CDR2 is FQGNSA. The CDR3 spans 14 residues. Trimming cost V 6 bases and J 7 bases; bases outside gene matches: 11. The CDR3 loop reads CASRPPKGAGGYTF. Written as DNA, the CDR3 is TGTGCCAGCAGGCCCCCCAAGGGGGCTGGTGGCTACACCTTC.

This chain uses TRBV6-1 with TRBJ1-5; 9 bases map to TRBD1. Germline CDR1 MNHNS, CDR2 SASEGT. The J segment lost 2 bases and the V segment lost 5 bases, leaving 4 bases of the junction unmatched. CDR3 length: 15 residues. In DNA form, the CDR3 reads TGTGCCAGCAGTTTGGGACAGGGCGGCAATCAGCCCCAGCATTTT. Its protein is CASSLGQGGNQPQHF.

The rearrangement joins TRBV6-2 or TRBV6-3 to TRBJ2-3; TRBD2 matches at 13 bases. The CDR3 sequence is 21 residues long. Germline-derived CDR1 and CDR2 are MNHEY and SVGEGT. Trimming took 4 bases from V and 0 from J; bases not matched to a gene: 16. The CDR3 nucleotides are TGTGCCAGCAGTTTCCCGCATCGACCCGGGACTAGCGGGACTAGCACAGATACGCAGTATTTT. This encodes CASSFPHRPGTSGTSTDTQYF.